Below are 8 T cell receptor beta chains sequenced from a single sample in a study of cytomegalovirus exposure and HLA in healthy donors. The PCR ran on 60 Vbeta and 13 Jbeta primers. Data came from immunoSEQ multiplex PCR; TCRdb stores just in-frame clones and leaves some out. Of tens of thousands of clones in the sample, approximately 80% are singletons; the top ten hold about 2.7%. Material: PBMCs. The receptor source for this set is a woman aged 25 to 39 in good health and CMV-seronegative.

This rearrangement joins TRBV11-3 to TRBJ1-1; no definite D call. The V gene's germline CDR1 is SGHNT and CDR2 YENEEA. Trimming shortened V by 5 bases and J by 2 bases, and 9 bases separated the two germline ends. This CDR3 comprises 13 residues. The CDR3 here is CASSAQINTEAFF. CDR3 coding DNA: TGTGCCAGCAGCGCACAAATCAACACTGAAGCTTTCTTT.

V usage is TRBV18 and J usage is TRBJ1-1, with 11 positions matching TRBD1. With V trimmed by 3 bases and J by 5 bases, 5 bases remained unmatched. This CDR3 has 15 residues. Germline lookup yields CDR1 KGHSH and CDR2 LQKENI. The CDR3, as DNA: TGTGCCAGCTCACCGGGACAGGGGGAGAGAACTGAAGCTTTCTTT. The encoded protein is CASSPGQGERTEAFF.

The table lists this clone with a count of one. The rearrangement joins TRBV4-3 to TRBJ2-3, with 10 bases lining up with TRBD1. This CDR3 contains 16 residues. Looked up from germline, CDR1 is LGHNA and CDR2 is YSLEER. J gave up 2 bases and V 1 base, and 3 bases lay outside the gene matches. CDR3: CASSQGTGGSTDTQYF. CDR3 in DNA: TGCGCCAGCAGCCAAGGGACAGGGGGATCCACAGATACGCAGTATTTT.

This chain links TRBV15 with TRBJ2-5, with a possible D match to TRBD2 (5 bases). Germline CDR1 reads LNHNV; CDR2 reads YYDKDF (reference sequence). V lost 0 bases, J lost 0 bases, and 8 bases lay in between. The CDR3 loop spans 15 amino acids. CDR3 amino acids: CATSRDRRNQETQYF. The CDR3 DNA is TGTGCCACCAGCAGAGATCGGAGGAACCAAGAGACCCAGTACTTC. The variable domain in full, completed from reference TRBV15 and TRBJ2-5, reads DAMVIQNPRYQVTQFGKPVTLSCSQTLNHNVMYWYQQKSSQAPKLLFHYYDKDFNNEADTPDNFQSRRPNTSFCFLDIRSPGLGDTAMYLCATSRDRRNQETQYFGPGTRLLVL.

V and J are TRBV11-2 and TRBJ1-1; TRBD1 matches 10 bases. The CDR3 sequence is 15 residues long. J was trimmed by 6 bases and V by 3 bases; bases with no gene match: 7. Looked up from germline, CDR1 is SGHAT and CDR2 is FQNNGV. CDR3 DNA sequence: TGTGCCAGCAGCTTCTCGGGGACAGGGGCGCCTGAAGCTTTCTTT. This translates into CASSFSGTGAPEAFF.

Notes on this clone: The sample contains more than one DNA sequence encoding this CDR3. The rearrangement uses TRBV18 and TRBJ2-6, with a tentative D call TRBD1 (6 bases). The V gene's germline CDR1 is KGHSH and CDR2 LQKENI. Trimming removed 6 bases from V and 1 base from J, with 19 bases in between. The CDR3 extends over 18 amino acids. CDR3 loop: CASSPIQGSGSGANVLTF. The CDR3 nucleotides read TGTGCCAGCTCGCCGATACAGGGTTCTGGTTCTGGGGCCAACGTCCTGACTTTC.

The rearrangement uses TRBV6-4 and TRBJ2-1, with TRBD2 matching 8 bases. CDR3 size: 13 residues. The V segment lost 4 bases and the J segment 7 bases; nucleotides outside the gene matches: 3. Germline loops: CDR1 MRHNA, CDR2 SNTAGT. DNA of the CDR3: TGTGCCAGCAGTGCTCAGCGGGAGAATGAGCAGTTCTTC. This translates into CASSAQRENEQFF.

The chain has TRBV5-1 and TRBJ2-1; possibly TRBD2 for D (7 bases). V dropped 0 bases and J dropped 0 bases, with 19 bases sitting between them. Germline loops: CDR1 SGHRS, CDR2 YFSETQ. The CDR3 is 19 residues long. The CDR3 spells CASSLGGGLGFSSYNEQFF. CDR3 coding DNA: TGCGCCAGCAGCTTGGGGGGGGGCCTCGGGTTCAGCTCCTACAATGAGCAGTTCTTC.